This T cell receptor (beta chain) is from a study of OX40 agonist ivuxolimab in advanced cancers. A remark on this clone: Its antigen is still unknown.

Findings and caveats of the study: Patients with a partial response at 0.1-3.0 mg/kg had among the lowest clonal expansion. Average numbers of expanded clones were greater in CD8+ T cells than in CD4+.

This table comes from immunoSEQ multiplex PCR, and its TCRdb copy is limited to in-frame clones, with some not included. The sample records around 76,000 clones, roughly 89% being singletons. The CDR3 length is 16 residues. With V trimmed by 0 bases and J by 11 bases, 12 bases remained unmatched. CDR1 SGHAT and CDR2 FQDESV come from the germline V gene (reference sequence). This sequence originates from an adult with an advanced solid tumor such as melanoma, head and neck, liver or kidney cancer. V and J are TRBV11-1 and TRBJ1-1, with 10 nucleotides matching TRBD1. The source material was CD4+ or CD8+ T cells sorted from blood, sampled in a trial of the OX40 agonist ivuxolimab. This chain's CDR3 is CASSLAPGQGSWRAFF. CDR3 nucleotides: TGTGCCAGCAGCTTAGCGCCGGGACAGGGGAGTTGGAGGGCTTTCTTT.